This entry lists 9 T cell receptor beta chains sequenced from one sample in a study of shared clonotypes between healthy human individuals. Generated by immunoSEQ multiplex PCR, the TCRdb table keeps only in-frame clones and is missing some. The sample lists about a million clones, approximately 75% occurring once. Sequenced input: memory CD4+ T cells from PBMCs. As for subset: CD45RA-negative fraction. Every receptor here comes from a man between 18 and 29 years old in good health. Some clones in this sample may be carry-over from other donors' samples.

The chain uses TRBV2 and TRBJ2-5; TRBD2 matches at 8 bases. J lost 5 bases, V lost 8 bases, and 10 bases had no gene match. This CDR3 region has 14 residues. Germline V gene data show CDR1 as SNHLY and CDR2 as FYNNEI. In nucleotides, the CDR3 is TGTGCCAGCTTCCAGCGGGGGCTCGGGGAGACCCAGTACTTC. This translates into CASFQRGLGETQYF.

The chain has TRBV30 and TRBJ2-7; D may be TRBD2 (6 bases). This CDR3 has 14 amino acids. Per germline, CDR1 GTSNPN and CDR2 SVGIG (reference sequence). V was trimmed by 4 bases and J by 4 bases, leaving 17 bases between them. The DNA for the CDR3 is TGTGCCTGGAAGGAGGGGCCGAGTAGGTACGAGCAGTACTTC. This translates into CAWKEGPSRYEQYF.

This chain joins TRBV5-8 and TRBJ2-1; D might be TRBD1 (5 bases). Per germline, CDR1 SGHTS and CDR2 YDEGEE. CDR3 length: 16 amino acids. Trimming removed 4 bases from V and 0 bases from J, with 14 bases in between. CDR3 sequence: CASSPDRHFSYNEQFF. The CDR3 DNA reads as TGTGCCAGCAGCCCTGACAGACACTTCTCCTACAATGAGCAGTTCTTC.

V gene TRBV15 combines with J gene TRBJ2-3, with a weak D call TRBD1 (6 bases). Trimming pared 4 bases from V and 6 bases from J, leaving 14 bases between. The CDR3 length is 14 residues. The germline gives CDR1 LNHNV, CDR2 YYDKDF (reference sequence). The CDR3 DNA sequence: TGTGCCACCAGCATGTTCCAGGGGTCCGATACGCAGTATTTT. It codes for CATSMFQGSDTQYF.

The V and J genes are TRBV4-1 and TRBJ2-1; D might be TRBD1 or TRBD2, each matching 6 bases. The CDR3 totals 17 residues. Per germline, CDR1 MGHRA and CDR2 YSYEKL. V gave up 1 base and J gave up 4 bases, with 17 bases separating them. CDR3: CASSQVYSRGLYNEQFF. CDR3 sequence (DNA): TGCGCCAGCAGCCAAGTTTATAGCAGGGGACTTTACAATGAGCAGTTCTTC.

The J gene is TRBJ2-6, the V gene TRBV28, with 10 bases lining up with TRBD1. Germline values: CDR1 MDHEN, CDR2 SYDVKM. The length of the CDR3 is 20 residues. V trimming: 5 bases; J trimming: 2 bases; junction bases outside the gene matches: 15. The CDR3 DNA is TGTGCCAGCAGTCGAGGGCTGACCGGGACAGGGGCAACTGGGGCCAACGTCCTGACTTTC. Its protein is CASSRGLTGTGATGANVLTF. The complete variable domain, with remaining parts taken from reference TRBV28 and TRBJ2-6, reads DVKVTQSSRYLVKRTGEKVFLECVQDMDHENMFWYRQDPGLGLRLIYFSYDVKMKEKGDIPEGYSVSREKKERFSLILESASTNQTSMYLCASSRGLTGTGATGANVLTFGAGSRLTVL.

This clone occurred many times. This sample also contains other DNA sequences that code for the same CDR3. The J gene is TRBJ2-2, the V gene TRBV5-1; no definite D call. Germline-derived CDR1 and CDR2 are SGHRS and YFSETQ. The length of the CDR3 is 14 residues. V lost 4 bases and J lost 7, with 14 bases in between. CDR3 bases: TGCGCCAGCAGCCCCTTTGGCGGTGGCGGGGAGCTGTTTTTT. This encodes CASSPFGGGGELFF.

The chain links TRBV27 to TRBJ1-3; no firm D call. Germline CDR1 and CDR2: MNHEY and SMNVEV (reference sequence). V was cut by 6 bases and J by 8 bases, with 11 bases left in between. The CDR3 is made up of 12 amino acids. CDR3 DNA: TGTGCCAGCAGCCCGCCTCCGGACACCATATATTTT. The encoded protein is CASSPPPDTIYF.

This clone has more than one count but fewer than ten. The J gene is TRBJ1-1, the V gene TRBV19; TRBD1 might be the D (5 bases). The germline V gene encodes CDR1 LNHDA and CDR2 SQIVND (reference sequence). V was cut by 3 bases and J by 4 bases, with 12 bases left in between. The CDR3 contains 14 residues. In DNA form, the CDR3 reads TGTGCCAGTAGTATTCAAGAGGGGTTCACTGAAGCTTTCTTT. Translation gives CASSIQEGFTEAFF.